Reported below is one TCR beta chain. Its target is unknown. CD8+CD57+ cell expansion had been shown by flow cytometry in patients chosen for sequencing. A severe acquired aplastic anemia diagnosis applied to all patients. The CDR3 sequence is 13 residues long. In germline, CDR1 is MNHEY, CDR2 SVGAGI. V lost 0 bases and J 3 bases, leaving 6 bases between the germline ends. This sample stems from a study of CD8+CD57+ T cells in acquired aplastic anemia. Turning to the study itself: Sorted CD4+ and CD8+ cells gave a mean 3.2 ug DNA, range about 0.17 to 27.4 ug. Study findings and constraints: In CD8+ cells, Simpson's diversity showed no significant difference between patients and controls.

TCR beta VDJ combinations and CDR3 sequences were profiled from genomic DNA. TCRdb independently ran MiXCR on the reads; one entry per CDR3 protein. This sample has 55,000 to 60,000 distinct CDR3 sequences, with roughly three fifths found just once. The source is a human donor with aplastic anemia. What was sequenced was sorted CD4+, CD8+, or CD8+CD57+ T cells (not recorded which) from PBMCs. The V and J genes are TRBV6-5 and TRBJ2-7; weak D call: TRBD1 (5 bases). The CDR3 protein is CASSYSGDYEQYF. The CDR3, as DNA: TGTGCCAGCAGTTACTCAGGGGACTACGAGCAGTACTTC.